Listed here is a single TCR beta chain. Its specificity is unknown. One end of the junction fails to match germline, which may point to a read error. These data are taken from a study of T cell repertoires in cytomegalovirus infection. At the level of the study: Used in the study were CMV epitopes, some recently identified and HLA-C-restricted, others well-studied and HLA-B-restricted. TCR beta signatures that were public indicated CMV infection and matching HLA type.

TCRdb re-called the reads through MiXCR, storing one row per CDR3 protein. The sample carries about 770,000 distinct CDR3 sequences, under 35% recorded once. Study-level findings and limits: Predominance within the ex vivo response was attributable to HLA-C-restricted CMV-specific TCR beta clonotypes. Identification of carriers of CMV plus the relevant HLA was performed using cumulative public TCR beta family frequency.

The TCR was taken from a human donor in good health (CMV status not recorded). Some clones in this sample may be carry-over from other donors' samples. The starting material was cultured CD8+ T cells from PBMCs, obtained from culture after CMV antigen stimulation.

The CDR3 is CAGSLVPYEQYF. The CDR3 DNA reads as TGTGCCGGCAGTCTAGTCCCCTACGAGCAGTACTTC. The chain joins TRBV12-3 or TRBV12-4 to TRBJ2-7; no firm D call. CDR3 length: 12 residues.